Detailed here is one TCR beta chain. Other nucleotide sequences in the sample specify the same CDR3. This record belongs to a study of blood T cell repertoires in COVID-19. About the study: The United States, Italy and Spain provided the acute and convalescent COVID-19 samples. From T cells, B-cell-depleted T cells, or PBMCs came the material, which was cDNA or gDNA.

Authors' processing steps: Estimation of nucleated cell counts relied on the amplification of reference gene primers. Assay used: immunoSEQ multiplex PCR; TCRdb lists only in-frame clones, some missing. That table is the source of V, J and clone size, and D and trimming were worked out from the DNA. The data show about 240,000 clones, roughly 80% seen once. Sequences were obtained from peripheral blood. The TCR comes from a woman between 18 and 29 years old with acute or convalescent COVID-19.

CDR3 region: CASSYGQDTGELFF. The CDR3 DNA sequence: TGTGCCAGCAGTTACGGCCAAGACACCGGGGAGCTGTTTTTT. The chain has TRBV6-5 and TRBJ2-2; D is unresolved. Trimming shortened V by 2 bases and J by 3 bases, and 7 bases separated the two germline ends. The CDR3 has 14 amino acids. The germline gives CDR1 MNHEY, CDR2 SVGAGI.